These 27 T cell receptor beta chains originate from one sample sequenced in a study of T cell responses to AZD1222 COVID-19 vaccine (dated by TCRdb to 2020 to 2022). The library was built by means of the immunoSEQ multiplex PCR assay. Not all clones reach the TCRdb copy of this immuneACCESS table, which keeps in-frame sequences only. Checked studies attribute under half of the gap to unresolved V genes and leave the rest unexplained. The sample records more than 100,000 clones, nearly 90% of which are singletons. The ten largest clonotypes hold 4.4% of the sample. This specimen's time point label, interpreted: baseline before first vaccination. The starting material was peripheral blood, obtained on day 0 of AZD1222 vaccination. These receptors were obtained from an adult in good health.

V gene TRBV5-8 combines with J gene TRBJ2-7; 9 bases are shared with TRBD1. J was trimmed by 2 bases and V by 4 bases; bases with no gene match: 1. This CDR3 comprises 13 residues. Germline lookup yields CDR1 SGHTS and CDR2 YDEGEE. The CDR3 is CASSRTGAYEQYF. CDR3 in DNA: TGTGCCAGCAGCAGGACAGGGGCCTACGAGCAGTACTTC.

The CDR3 is CATSANRGLNYGYTF. In DNA, the CDR3 is TGTGCCACCAGCGCAAACAGGGGGCTAAACTATGGCTACACCTTC. The gene calls are TRBV15 and TRBJ1-2, with TRBD1 matching 9 bases. Germline lookup yields CDR1 LNHNV and CDR2 YYDKDF (reference sequence). J lost 2 bases, V lost 5 bases, and 6 bases had no gene match. The CDR3 totals 15 residues.

Concerning this clone: This specimen includes other DNA sequences encoding the same CDR3. The rearrangement uses TRBV5-1 and TRBJ1-6, with 9 bases fitting TRBD1. This CDR3 is 14 amino acids long. Germline-derived CDR1 and CDR2 are SGHRS and YFSETQ. V lost 0 bases to trimming and J lost 8 bases; unmatched junction nucleotides: 0. CDR3 loop: CASSLGDRDSPLHF. DNA of the CDR3: TGCGCCAGCAGCTTGGGGGACAGGGATTCACCCCTCCACTTT.

The chain recombines TRBV6-9 with TRBJ1-5; a possible D gene is TRBD1 (6 bases). V gave up 8 bases and J gave up 0 bases, with 14 bases separating them. CDR3 length: 15 amino acids. Looked up from germline, CDR1 is MNHGY and CDR2 is SVAAGI. The CDR3 region has the DNA TGTGCCAGCCGTGGTAGGGGGGATAGCAATCAGCCCCAGCATTTT. Its protein product is CASRGRGDSNQPQHF.

This sequence joins TRBV5-4 and TRBJ1-1, with D perhaps TRBD1 (6 bases). Germline CDR1 reads SGHNT; CDR2 reads YYREEE (reference sequence). The CDR3 sequence is 16 residues long. V lost 4 bases and J lost 7, with 23 bases in between. CDR3 nucleotide sequence: TGTGCCAGCAGCCCCCCTTGGGGCGGGGGGCATAGTGAAGCTTTCTTT. This sequence encodes CASSPPWGGGHSEAFF. Looking up the rest from reference TRBV5-4 and TRBJ1-1 gives the full variable domain: ETGVTQSPTHLIKTRGQQVTLRCSSQSGHNTVSWYQQALGQGPQFIFQYYREEENGRGNFPPRFSGLQFPNYSSELNVNALELDDSALYLCASSPPWGGGHSEAFFGQGTRLTVV.

This clone has only a few counts. The CDR3 spells CASSVAAGGRTGELFF. DNA of the CDR3: TGTGCCAGCAGCGTAGCAGCAGGGGGTCGAACCGGGGAGCTGTTTTTT. The rearrangement joins TRBV9 to TRBJ2-2; 7 nucleotides agree with TRBD1. CDR3 length equals 16 residues. J was trimmed by 5 bases and V by 0 bases; bases with no gene match: 7. From germline, CDR1 is SGDLS and CDR2 YYNGEE.

The CDR3 reads CASSPQGADTEAFF. In nucleotides, the CDR3 is TGTGCCAGCTCACCGCAGGGGGCGGACACTGAAGCTTTCTTT. The chain recombines TRBV18 with TRBJ1-1; 8 bases align to TRBD1. The germline gives CDR1 KGHSH, CDR2 LQKENI. V dropped 3 bases and J dropped 3; count of bases not matched to a gene: 3. This CDR3 is 14 amino acids long.

This chain links TRBV12-3 or TRBV12-4 with TRBJ1-5; D gene unclear. V lost 6 bases to trimming and J lost 10 bases, with 16 bases between them. CDR3 length equals 13 residues. This CDR3 is CASSRPAGTPQHF. The DNA of the CDR3 is TGTGCCAGCAGCCGACCGGCCGGTACCCCCCAGCATTTT.

The chain is built from TRBV6-4 and TRBJ2-3; D is unresolved. Germline V gene lookup returns CDR1 MRHNA and CDR2 SNTAGT. The CDR3 has 11 amino acids. V lost 6 bases and J lost 2, with 3 bases in between. Here the CDR3 DNA reads TGTGCCAGCAGGACCACAGATACGCAGTATTTT. This sequence encodes CASRTTDTQYF.

This chain links TRBV28 with TRBJ1-5; D gene ambiguous. Trimming stripped 7 bases from V and 2 bases from J, with 15 bases between. Germline loops: CDR1 MDHEN, CDR2 SYDVKM. The CDR3 is made up of 15 amino acids. The chain's CDR3 is CASTLGNARNQPQHF. CDR3 bases: TGTGCCAGCACCCTAGGGAACGCCCGCAATCAGCCCCAGCATTTT.

This sequence joins TRBV3-1 (or the pseudogene TRBV3-2) and TRBJ1-5; D gene unclear. V lost 4 bases, J lost 6 bases, and 13 bases lay in between. The CDR3 contains 14 residues. The germline gives CDR1 LGHDT, CDR2 YNNKEL (reference sequence). CDR3 bases: TGTGCCAGCAGCCGGGGTCTTGGGATTCAGCCCCAGCATTTT. Translating gives CASSRGLGIQPQHF.

This clone was counted once. The V call is TRBV28, the J call TRBJ1-4, with 9 bases lining up with TRBD1. The V segment lost 7 bases and the J segment 6 bases; nucleotides outside the gene matches: 6. The CDR3 runs 14 residues. The germline V gene encodes CDR1 MDHEN and CDR2 SYDVKM. The CDR3: CASNTGGADEKLFF. The CDR3 bases are TGTGCCAGCAATACAGGGGGCGCGGATGAAAAACTGTTTTTT.

The chain employs TRBV29-1 and TRBJ2-7; 7 nucleotides match TRBD1. The junction had 5 bases not matched to a gene; V was cut back by 5 bases and J by 1 base. The CDR3 is made up of 13 amino acids. Germline V gene sequence: CDR1 SQVTM, CDR2 ANQGSEA. In nucleotides, the CDR3 is TGCAGCGTTACAGGGGATTTATCCTACGAGCAGTACTTC. This sequence encodes CSVTGDLSYEQYF.

The chain recombines TRBV4-1 with TRBJ1-2; 9 bases map to TRBD1. V was clipped by 3 bases and J by 4 bases; unmatched bases: 0. Germline V gene sequence: CDR1 MGHRA, CDR2 YSYEKL. The CDR3 extends over 13 amino acids. The CDR3 sequence is CASSQGQGYGYTF. The CDR3 nucleotides read TGCGCCAGCAGCCAGGGACAGGGCTATGGCTACACCTTC.

The genes are TRBV6-5 and TRBJ1-4; weak D call: TRBD1 (6 bases). This CDR3 comprises 16 residues. Germline V gene sequence: CDR1 MNHEY, CDR2 SVGAGI. V was shortened by 6 bases and J by 6 bases, with 20 bases between the two germline ends. The CDR3 DNA is TGTGCCAGCAGCTACGGACAGACCCAGTTTTATGAAAAACTGTTTTTT. Its translation is CASSYGQTQFYEKLFF.

In DNA form, the CDR3 reads TGTGCCAGCAGTCTAGGGACAGGGAACTCTGGAAACACCATATATTTT. The encoded protein is CASSLGTGNSGNTIYF. This chain joins TRBV28 and TRBJ1-3; TRBD1 matches 9 bases. Germline assignment: CDR1 MDHEN and CDR2 SYDVKM. The CDR3 runs 16 residues. Losses at the gene ends were 5 bases for V and 0 bases for J; bases not matched to a gene: 5. The full variable domain, its missing parts supplied by reference TRBV28 and TRBJ1-3, is DVKVTQSSRYLVKRTGEKVFLECVQDMDHENMFWYRQDPGLGLRLIYFSYDVKMKEKGDIPEGYSVSREKKERFSLILESASTNQTSMYLCASSLGTGNSGNTIYFGEGSWLTVV.

The V call is TRBV5-6, the J call TRBJ2-1; 11 bases map to TRBD2. There are 15 residues in the CDR3. V lost 4 bases to trimming and J lost 15 bases; unmatched junction nucleotides: 15. Germline V gene sequence: CDR1 SGHDT, CDR2 YYEEEE. The CDR3 region is CASSLGLAALSGWFF. In nucleotides, the CDR3 is TGTGCCAGCAGCCTGGGACTAGCGGCCCTTTCGGGGTGGTTCTTC.

This clone was seen a single time. The J gene is TRBJ1-1, the V gene TRBV24-1, with D possibly TRBD1 on 5 matching bases. In germline, CDR1 is KGHDR, CDR2 SFDVKD. Trimming stripped 4 bases from V and 8 bases from J, with 10 bases between. CDR3 length: 12 residues. The DNA of the CDR3 is TGTGCCACCAGTGAGTGGGGCGGGGAAGCTTTCTTT. It yields the protein CATSEWGGEAFF.

The V call is TRBV18, the J call TRBJ1-5, with 7 bases aligning to TRBD1. Germline V lookup: CDR1 KGHSH, CDR2 LQKENI. This CDR3 spans 15 amino acids. Unmatched junction bases numbered 7, after V lost 2 bases and J lost 6 bases. The CDR3 is CASSPSAGGIQPQHF. The CDR3 DNA reads TGTGCCAGCTCACCATCGGCAGGGGGAATTCAGCCCCAGCATTTT.

This clone was counted a few times. The chain is built from TRBV15 and TRBJ1-5; D is unresolved. CDR3 length equals 13 residues. Germline CDR1 LNHNV, CDR2 YYDKDF (reference sequence). V was cut by 0 bases and J by 7 bases, with 7 bases left in between. In DNA, the CDR3 is TGTGCCACCAGCAGAGATCACCGGCAGCCCCAGCATTTT. It yields the protein CATSRDHRQPQHF.

V is TRBV4-1 and J is TRBJ2-1, with TRBD2 identical over 9 bases. CDR3 length equals 18 residues. Germline V gives CDR1 MGHRA, CDR2 YSYEKL. Trimming removed 1 base from V and 8 bases from J; junction bases left unmatched: 15. Here the CDR3 reads CASSQASLTSGIGYEQFF. The DNA for the CDR3 is TGCGCCAGCAGCCAAGCCTCTTTGACTAGCGGTATAGGGTATGAGCAGTTCTTC.

The CDR3 DNA reads TGTGCCTGGAGTCGGGGACTAGCCGGGGTCACCGGGGAGCTGTTTTTT. Residues: CAWSRGLAGVTGELFF. The chain combines TRBV30 with TRBJ2-2, with 9 nucleotides matching TRBD2. Germline V gives CDR1 GTSNPN, CDR2 SVGIG (reference sequence). The V gene end was trimmed by 2 bases and the J gene end by 4 bases; junction bases not matched to a gene: 8. The CDR3 consists of 16 residues.

This clone was counted a few times. The chain has TRBV24-1 and TRBJ1-3; D remains ambiguous. From germline, CDR1 is KGHDR and CDR2 SFDVKD. This CDR3 has 16 amino acids. V lost 2 bases and J lost 0, with 10 bases in between. The CDR3 DNA reads as TGTGCCACCAGTGATTCCAGGCAAATCTCTGGAAACACCATATATTTT. Protein product: CATSDSRQISGNTIYF.

The rearrangement joins TRBV29-1 to TRBJ2-7; TRBD1 aligns across 10 bases. The CDR3 is made up of 13 amino acids. Trimming removed 7 bases from V and 2 bases from J; junction bases left unmatched: 5. Germline-derived CDR1 and CDR2 are SQVTM and ANQGSEA. The chain's CDR3 is CSAGTGVAYEQYF. DNA of the CDR3: TGCAGCGCCGGGACAGGGGTGGCCTACGAGCAGTACTTC.

The chain recombines TRBV6-5 with TRBJ2-7; 7 positions agree with TRBD1. This CDR3 is built from 15 residues. V lost 2 bases and J lost 1; bases outside the gene matches: 5. Germline CDR1 is MNHEY and CDR2 is SVGAGI. The CDR3 DNA is TGTGCCAGCAGTTACGGGTCAGGGGGTTCCTACGAGCAGTACTTC. This encodes CASSYGSGGSYEQYF.

The chain combines TRBV7-9 with TRBJ1-6, with 7 bases identical to TRBD1. Germline lookup yields CDR1 SEHNR and CDR2 FQNEAQ (reference sequence). Unmatched junction bases numbered 6, after V lost 1 base and J lost 9 bases. The CDR3 loop spans 15 amino acids. The CDR3 nucleotides are TGTGCCAGCAGCTTAGAGACAGGGAGGACTTCACCCCTCCACTTT. Its protein is CASSLETGRTSPLHF.

This clone showed up just once. This sequence joins TRBV18 and TRBJ1-2; TRBD1 matches 7 bases. V gave up 5 bases and J gave up 3 bases; unmatched junction bases: 6. CDR1 is KGHSH and CDR2 is LQKENI in the germline V gene. The CDR3 covers 14 residues. CDR3 in amino acids: CASSGTGDDYGYTF. CDR3 sequence (DNA): TGTGCCAGCTCAGGAACAGGGGACGACTATGGCTACACCTTC. The variable domain in full, completed from reference TRBV18 and TRBJ1-2, reads NAGVMQNPRHLVRRRGQEARLRCSPMKGHSHVYWYRQLPEEGLKFMVYLQKENIIDESGMPKERFSAEFPKEGPSILRIQQVVRGDSAAYFCASSGTGDDYGYTFGSGTRLTVV.